The sequence of this TCR beta chain was determined in a study of CD8 T cells in ankylosing spondylitis (TCRdb year 2017). Regarding the research as a whole: To find TCR variants linked to disease, the study profiled T cell receptor beta repertoires in ankylosing spondylitis patients and healthy donors. In total, the full study cohort was made up of nearly 110 healthy donors and 25 ankylosing spondylitis patients. Samples of peripheral blood were taken, and for ankylosing spondylitis patients, synovial fluid was collected as well.

Instrument on record: Illumina HiSeq 2500. Quantitative 5'-RACE with molecular barcodes was used to prepare TCR beta libraries. Concerning the study's data processing: A new computational method based on a probabilistic model of VDJ rearrangement was used to identify disease-linked TCR variants. Clones were called with MiXCR by TCRdb after fastp trimmed the public reads at Q25, and only in-frame beta chains were retained. Under each unique CDR3 protein, matching rows form one entry showing the most common genes and DNA. These V and J calls derive from TCRdb rather than the authors' analysis. The sample has roughly 130,000 distinct CDR3 sequences on record, roughly 13% of them singletons. The ten largest clones represent 2.5% to 3% of the sample. V ends up 4 bases short and J 1 base short, with an unmatched junction base count of 7. From the cysteine up to the phenylalanine, the CDR3 has a length of 15 residues. The read is trimmed to its CDR3 DNA, 45 bases read in frame from base 1. CDR1 and CDR2, looked up from the germline V gene, are SGHRS and YFSETQ.

Study-level results and caveats: The disease-linked clones showed a CD8+ phenotype and occurred at relatively low frequencies in peripheral blood. Some of the motif variants had been reported before in the synovial fluid and blood of reactive arthritis patients, a finding that suggests common disease-initiation mechanisms. A TCR beta motif of fewer than 10 highly homologous amino acid variants appeared characteristic of blood from ankylosing spondylitis patients. The disease-linked clones were reported as significantly enriched in matched synovial fluid samples from ankylosing spondylitis patients.

Remarks on this clonotype: Its recognized antigen is unknown. Base qualities are not provided; no much larger clone lies one nucleotide away.

Sample: blood, either unsorted or a sorted T cell fraction (not recorded which). The chain employs TRBV5-1 and TRBJ2-5; 7 nucleotides in the junction match TRBD1. The sequence was obtained from a female donor with ankylosing spondylitis or in good health (not recorded which). The CDR3 region: CASSTRQGPQETQYF. The sequenced DNA: TGCGCCAGCAGCACCCGACAGGGCCCCCAAGAGACCCAGTACTTC. With the rest looked up from the reference TRBV5-1 and TRBJ2-5 genes rather than sequenced, the full variable domain is KAGVTQTPRYLIKTRGQQVTLSCSPISGHRSVSWYQQTPGQGLQFLFEYFSETQRNKGNFPGRFSGRQFSNSRSEMNVSTLELGDSALYLCASSTRQGPQETQYFGPGTRLLVL.